What follows are 21 T cell receptor beta chains derived from one specimen sequenced in a study of blood T cell repertoires in COVID-19. TCRdb's copy holds only in-frame clones and misses some; the assay was immunoSEQ multiplex PCR. The table has roughly 150,000 clones, approximately 84% seen once. Sequenced: peripheral blood. The source is a human donor in a cohort sampled during active COVID-19.

This chain uses TRBV28 with TRBJ2-7; TRBD2 matches 7 bases. The CDR3 is made up of 13 amino acids. The junction had 6 bases not matched to a gene; V was cut back by 6 bases and J by 4 bases. Germline V gene lookup returns CDR1 MDHEN and CDR2 SYDVKM. CDR3 loop: CASSGGLLYEQYF. The CDR3, as DNA: TGTGCCAGCAGCGGGGGACTACTATACGAGCAGTACTTC.

This clone has only one observation. The rearrangement links TRBV29-1 to TRBJ2-5, with 9 positions matching TRBD1. V trimming: 4 bases; J trimming: 7 bases; junction bases outside the gene matches: 7. The germline V gene has CDR1 SQVTM and CDR2 ANQGSEA. This CDR3 region has 13 residues. In DNA form, the CDR3 reads TGCAGCGTTGTGGGACAGGGCGAATGGACCCAGTACTTC. This codes for CSVVGQGEWTQYF.

The V and J genes are TRBV3-1 (or the pseudogene TRBV3-2) and TRBJ2-3; possibly TRBD2 for D (5 bases). The CDR3 extends over 12 amino acids. The V end was cut by 4 bases, the J end by 4 bases, with 6 bases between. CDR1 is LGHDT, CDR2 YNNKEL, per germline (reference sequence). The CDR3 nucleotides are TGTGCCAGCAGCCCGAGGGCAGATACGCAGTATTTT. Residues: CASSPRADTQYF.

CDR3 sequence reads: CASSQRGPTYNEQFF. DNA of the CDR3: TGTGCCAGCAGTCAGCGGGGGCCCACCTACAATGAGCAGTTCTTC. V gene TRBV5-6 combines with J gene TRBJ2-1; 8 bases align to TRBD2. V lost 5 bases and J lost 2; bases outside the gene matches: 6. The CDR3 extends over 15 amino acids. CDR1 is SGHDT and CDR2 is YYEEEE in the germline V gene.

This clone has just a few counts. V gene TRBV29-1 combines with J gene TRBJ2-2; D possibly corresponds to TRBD1 (5 bases). V was clipped by 8 bases and J by 0 bases, with 13 bases between them. In germline, CDR1 is SQVTM, CDR2 ANQGSEA. CDR3 size: 14 residues. Here the CDR3 DNA reads TGCAGCTTCTCAAGGGGTACGAACACCGGGGAGCTGTTTTTT. It translates to CSFSRGTNTGELFF.

The chain uses TRBV6-5 and TRBJ1-3, with D perhaps matching TRBD1 (5 bases). The germline V and J ends were trimmed by 1 base and 4 bases, with 11 bases remaining between them. Germline V gene lookup returns CDR1 MNHEY and CDR2 SVGAGI. The CDR3 contains 15 residues. CDR3 sequence: CASSYLDSPGNTIYF. The CDR3 DNA is TGTGCCAGCAGTTACTTAGACAGTCCCGGAAACACCATATATTTT.

V is TRBV5-6 and J is TRBJ1-1, with D unresolved. This CDR3 comprises 15 residues. V lost 4 bases to trimming and J lost 4 bases, with 17 bases between them. From germline, CDR1 is SGHDT and CDR2 YYEEEE. CDR3 in DNA: TGTGCCAGCAGCCCGCTGGGCGGAGGTAGCACTGAAGCTTTCTTT. This sequence encodes CASSPLGGGSTEAFF.

The J gene is TRBJ1-3, the V gene TRBV10-3, with D possibly matching TRBD1 (6 bases). The V and J ends lost 7 bases and 2 bases respectively, with 15 bases between them. Per germline, CDR1 ENHRY and CDR2 SYGVKD. CDR3 length equals 15 residues. In nucleotides, the CDR3 is TGTGCCATCACATCGGGGGGCGCGGCTGGAAACACCATATATTTT. Translation gives CAITSGGAAGNTIYF.

The J gene is TRBJ1-4, the V gene TRBV5-8; D call uncertain. Germline CDR1 and CDR2: SGHTS and YDEGEE. CDR3 length: 13 amino acids. The V and J ends lost 0 bases and 7 bases respectively, with 7 bases between them. The CDR3 region has the DNA TGTGCCAGCAGCTTGGTCAGGTCTGAAAAACTGTTTTTT. Its protein product is CASSLVRSEKLFF.

The chain uses TRBV28 and TRBJ1-6, with no clear D. CDR1 is MDHEN and CDR2 is SYDVKM in the germline V gene. V dropped 7 bases and J dropped 0 bases, with 7 bases sitting between them. The CDR3 sequence is 14 residues long. The CDR3 DNA follows: TGTGCCAGCACTATCCTCTCCTATAATTCACCCCTCCACTTT. It specifies CASTILSYNSPLHF.

V usage is TRBV3-1 (or the pseudogene TRBV3-2) and J usage is TRBJ1-3; D gene unclear. The CDR3 is 15 residues long. Germline V gene data show CDR1 as LGHDT and CDR2 as YNNKEL (reference sequence). The V gene lost 4 bases and the J gene lost 4 bases, with 14 bases spanning the gap. The CDR3 spells CASSPGGPGGNTIYF. The CDR3 DNA reads as TGTGCCAGCAGCCCCGGTGGGCCAGGCGGAAACACCATATATTTT.

The chain uses TRBV15 and TRBJ1-5; 11 bases line up with TRBD1. The germline gives CDR1 LNHNV, CDR2 YYDKDF (reference sequence). Unmatched junction bases numbered 7, after V lost 3 bases and J lost 0 bases. This CDR3 has 18 amino acids. The CDR3 reads CATSSGTGGPYSNQPQHF. The CDR3 nucleotides are TGTGCCACCAGCAGCGGGACAGGGGGGCCCTATAGCAATCAGCCCCAGCATTTT.

This chain connects TRBV19 to TRBJ2-6; D possibly corresponds to TRBD1 (5 bases). The germline CDR1 and CDR2 sequences are LNHDA and SQIVND (reference sequence). Trimming shortened V by 4 bases and J by 3 bases, and 10 bases separated the two germline ends. There are 15 residues in the CDR3. As DNA, the CDR3 is TGTGCCAGTAGTAGCCAGGGTGGTGGGGCCAACGTCCTGACTTTC. Residues: CASSSQGGGANVLTF.

The chain carries TRBV5-6 and TRBJ2-5; 7 bases agree with TRBD1. CDR1 is SGHDT and CDR2 is YYEEEE in the germline V gene. The V and J ends lost 1 base and 2 bases, in that order; junction bases with no gene match: 8. CDR3 length: 16 residues. The CDR3 region has the DNA TGTGCCAGCAGCTTGAGGGCGACAGGGCGGCAAGAGACCCAGTACTTC. Translation: CASSLRATGRQETQYF. Based on the CDR3 plus reference TRBV5-6 and TRBJ2-5, the full variable domain is DAGVTQSPTHLIKTRGQQVTLRCSPKSGHDTVSWYQQALGQGPQFIFQYYEEEERQRGNFPDRFSGHQFPNYSSELNVNALLLGDSALYLCASSLRATGRQETQYFGPGTRLLVL.

This clone was observed a handful of times. J is TRBJ2-3 and V is TRBV6-1, with D possibly being TRBD1 (7 bases). Germline V gene lookup returns CDR1 MNHNS and CDR2 SASEGT. Trimming stripped 3 bases from V and 1 base from J, with 8 bases between. The CDR3 is 14 amino acids. CDR3 nucleotides: TGTGCCAGCAGTGACAGGGGGGGCACAGATACGCAGTATTTT. Translating gives CASSDRGGTDTQYF.

The gene calls are TRBV19 and TRBJ1-2, with 8 bases aligning to TRBD1. Trimming at V came to 4 bases and at J to 4 bases, leaving 8 bases not matched to a gene. CDR3 length: 15 amino acids. CDR1 LNHDA and CDR2 SQIVND come from the germline V gene (reference sequence). This CDR3 is CASSTRTGYFYGYTF. Written as DNA, the CDR3 is TGTGCCAGTAGTACCCGGACAGGGTACTTCTATGGCTACACCTTC.

The chain combines TRBV4-1 with TRBJ1-2; 10 positions agree with TRBD1. With V trimmed by 5 bases and J by 5 bases, 8 bases remained unmatched. The germline CDR1 and CDR2 sequences are MGHRA and YSYEKL. This CDR3 has 15 residues. CDR3 residues: CASSSRTGGIYGYTF. CDR3 in DNA: TGCGCCAGCAGCTCCCGGACAGGGGGAATTTATGGCTACACCTTC.

The chain links TRBV20-1 to TRBJ1-1; 8 bases are shared with TRBD1. The CDR3 covers 15 residues. Trimming removed 3 bases from V and 3 bases from J; junction bases left unmatched: 9. Germline V gene sequence: CDR1 DFQATT, CDR2 SNEGSKA (reference sequence). The CDR3 nucleotides are TGCAGTGCTAGTCAGGGGGCGCTTCGGGACACTGAAGCTTTCTTT. Encoded protein: CSASQGALRDTEAFF.

The chain uses TRBV10-2 and TRBJ2-1, with TRBD1 matching over 10 bases. CDR3 length: 13 residues. J lost 6 bases, V lost 4 bases, and 0 bases had no gene match. Germline V gives CDR1 WSHSY, CDR2 SAAADI. CDR3: CASSGTGGNEQFF. The CDR3 DNA reads TGCGCCAGCAGTGGGACAGGGGGCAATGAGCAGTTCTTC.

This sequence joins TRBV19 and TRBJ1-1; 7 nucleotides line up with TRBD1. The CDR3 covers 13 residues. The ends lost 5 bases at V and 4 bases at J; junction bases unmatched: 4. Germline V gives CDR1 LNHDA, CDR2 SQIVND (reference sequence). The DNA of the CDR3 is TGTGCCAGTAGTTCCAGACAGGGCACTGAAGCTTTCTTT. This sequence encodes CASSSRQGTEAFF.

The chain combines TRBV5-8 with TRBJ2-4; 8 bases fit TRBD2. The CDR3 totals 15 residues. V lost 4 bases to trimming and J lost 8 bases; unmatched junction nucleotides: 11. Looked up from germline, CDR1 is SGHTS and CDR2 is YDEGEE. The CDR3 loop reads CASSRRTAGGDIQYF. The CDR3 DNA is TGTGCCAGCAGCCGTCGGACTGCCGGGGGGGACATTCAGTACTTC.